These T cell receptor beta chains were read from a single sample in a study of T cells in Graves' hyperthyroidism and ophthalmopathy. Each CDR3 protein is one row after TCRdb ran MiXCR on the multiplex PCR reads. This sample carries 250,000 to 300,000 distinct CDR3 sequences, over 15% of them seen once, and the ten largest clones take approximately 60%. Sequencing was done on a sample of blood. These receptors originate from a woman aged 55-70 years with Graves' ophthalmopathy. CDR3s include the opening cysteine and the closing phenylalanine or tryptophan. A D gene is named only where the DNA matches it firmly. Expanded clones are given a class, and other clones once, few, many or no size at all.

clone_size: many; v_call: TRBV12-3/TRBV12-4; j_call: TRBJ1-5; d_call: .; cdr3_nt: TGTGCCAGCAGTTTTGGGGGCGCAGGGAATCAGCCCCAGCATTTT; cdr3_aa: CASSFGGAGNQPQHF
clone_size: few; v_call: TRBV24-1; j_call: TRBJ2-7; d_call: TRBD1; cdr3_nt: TGTGCCACCAGTGGTCTCAGTGGCCGGGACAGGGTCTACGAGCAGTACTTC; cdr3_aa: CATSGLSGRDRVYEQYF
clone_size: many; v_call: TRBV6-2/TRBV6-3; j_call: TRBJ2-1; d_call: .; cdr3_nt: TGTGCCAGCAGTGGCCGACTAGGAGACAATGAGCAGTTCTTC; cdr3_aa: CASSGRLGDNEQFF
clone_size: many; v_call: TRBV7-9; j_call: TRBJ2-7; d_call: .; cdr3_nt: TGTGCCAGCAGCTTCTCAAGGGACCTAATAGTCTACGAGCAGTACTTC; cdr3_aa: CASSFSRDLIVYEQYF
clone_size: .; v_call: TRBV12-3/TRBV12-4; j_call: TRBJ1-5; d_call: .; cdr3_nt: TGTGCCAGCAGTTTCCTAGCAAACCAGCCCCAGCATTTT; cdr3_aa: CASSFLANQPQHF
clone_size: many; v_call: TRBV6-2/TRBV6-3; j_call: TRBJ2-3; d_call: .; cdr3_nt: TGTGCCAGCGGACTGGGGCTGTTAACAGATACGCAGTATTTT; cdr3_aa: CASGLGLLTDTQYF
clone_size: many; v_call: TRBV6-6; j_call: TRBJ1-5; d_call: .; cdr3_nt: TGTGCCAGCAGTTACGGGCTTTATCAGCCCCAGCATTTT; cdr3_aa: CASSYGLYQPQHF
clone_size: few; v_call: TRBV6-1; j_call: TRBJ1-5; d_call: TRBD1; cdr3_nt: TGTGCCAGCAGTGTGGACAGGAACTCAGCCATTGATAGCAATCAGCCCCAGCATTTT; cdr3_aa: CASSVDRNSAIDSNQPQHF
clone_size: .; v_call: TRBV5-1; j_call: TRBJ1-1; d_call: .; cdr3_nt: TGCGCCAGCAGCCGTATAGATGACACTGAAGCTTTCTTT; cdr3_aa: CASSRIDDTEAFF
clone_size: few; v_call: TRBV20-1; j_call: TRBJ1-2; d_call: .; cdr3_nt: TGCAGTGCTAGAGCCACGGGGCGGAACTATGGCTACACCTTC; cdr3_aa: CSARATGRNYGYTF
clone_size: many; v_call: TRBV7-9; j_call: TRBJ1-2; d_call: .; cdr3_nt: TGTGCCAGCAGCTTGGGACGGCCTGGCTACACCTTC; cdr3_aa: CASSLGRPGYTF
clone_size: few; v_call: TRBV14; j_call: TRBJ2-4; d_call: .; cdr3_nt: TGTGCCAGCAGCCAAGGACAGTCGCGGAACATTCAGTACTTC; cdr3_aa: CASSQGQSRNIQYF
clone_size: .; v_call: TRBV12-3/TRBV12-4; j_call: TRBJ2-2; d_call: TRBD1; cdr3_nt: TGTGCCAGCAGCTTAAGTCCACAGGGGGTGACCGGGGAGCTGTTTTTT; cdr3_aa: CASSLSPQGVTGELFF
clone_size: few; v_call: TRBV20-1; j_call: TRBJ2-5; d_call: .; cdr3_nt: TGCAGTCCTAGACGGCAGCTGAGAACATCGATAGCTCTACAAGAGACCCAGTACTTC; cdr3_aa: CSPRRQLRTSIALQETQYF
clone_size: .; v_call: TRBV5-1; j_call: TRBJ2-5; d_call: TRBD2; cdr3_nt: TGCGCCAGCAGCAGGTCTAGCGGGAGGATACGAGAGACCCAGTACTTC; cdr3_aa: CASSRSSGRIRETQYF
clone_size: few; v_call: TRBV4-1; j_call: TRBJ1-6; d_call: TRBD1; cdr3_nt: TGCGCCAGCAGCCCCGGACAGGCCGGATCACCCCTCCACTTT; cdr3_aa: CASSPGQAGSPLHF
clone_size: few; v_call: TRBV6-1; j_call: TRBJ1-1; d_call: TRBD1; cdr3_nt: TGTGCCAGCAGGGGACAGGGTCTGACGGAGAACACTGAAGCTTTCTTT; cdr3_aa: CASRGQGLTENTEAFF
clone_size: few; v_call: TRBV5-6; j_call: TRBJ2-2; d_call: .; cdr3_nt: TGTGCCAGCAGCTTAAAGCTTGCGAACACCGGGGAGCTGTTTTTT; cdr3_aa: CASSLKLANTGELFF
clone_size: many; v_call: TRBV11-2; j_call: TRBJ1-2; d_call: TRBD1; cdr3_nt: TGTGCCAGCAGCACGACAGGGTTCTATGGCTACACCTTC; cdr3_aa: CASSTTGFYGYTF
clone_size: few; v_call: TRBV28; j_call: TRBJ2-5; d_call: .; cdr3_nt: TGTGCCAGCACCGGTAGAGGGGAGACCCAGTACTTC; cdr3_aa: CASTGRGETQYF
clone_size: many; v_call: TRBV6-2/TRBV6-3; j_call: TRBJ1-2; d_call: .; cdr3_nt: TGTGCCAGCAGTTTGTCGACAGCAGCATACTATGGCTACACCTTC; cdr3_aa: CASSLSTAAYYGYTF
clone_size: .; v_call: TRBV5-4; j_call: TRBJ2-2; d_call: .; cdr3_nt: TGTGCCAGCAGCTTCGGGTCCAGGGCCGTTATCGGGGAGCTGTTTTTT; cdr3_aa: CASSFGSRAVIGELFF
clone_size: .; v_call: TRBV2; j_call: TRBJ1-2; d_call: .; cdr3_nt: TGTGCCAGCAGTAAATATCAGGCAGGTTACTATGGCTACACCTTC; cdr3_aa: CASSKYQAGYYGYTF
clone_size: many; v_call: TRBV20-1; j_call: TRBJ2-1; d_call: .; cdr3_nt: TGCAGTGCTAGAAGAGGGGAGGACGATGAGCAGTTCTTC; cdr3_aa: CSARRGEDDEQFF
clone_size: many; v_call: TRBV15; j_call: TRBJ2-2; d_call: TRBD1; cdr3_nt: TGTGCCACCAGCAGAGATTGGGGGCACGGGACAGGATACACCGGGGAGCTGTTTTTT; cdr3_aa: CATSRDWGHGTGYTGELFF
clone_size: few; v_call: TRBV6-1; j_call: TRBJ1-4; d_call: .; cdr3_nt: TGTGCCAGCACCGCCCGGCCTAATGAAAAACTGTTTTTT; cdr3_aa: CASTARPNEKLFF
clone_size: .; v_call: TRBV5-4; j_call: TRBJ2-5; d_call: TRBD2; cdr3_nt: TGTGCCAGCAGCTTGTCCCTAGCGGGAAACCAAGAGACCCAGTACTTC; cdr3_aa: CASSLSLAGNQETQYF
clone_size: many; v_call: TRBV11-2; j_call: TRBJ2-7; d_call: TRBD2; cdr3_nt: TGTGCCAGCAGCTTAGCGGGAGGAGGATCCTACGAGCAGTACTTC; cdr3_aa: CASSLAGGGSYEQYF
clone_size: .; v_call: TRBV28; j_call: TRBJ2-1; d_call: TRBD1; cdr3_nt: TGTGCCAGCAGCCGACAGGGGGGTTACAATGAGCAGTTCTTC; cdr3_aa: CASSRQGGYNEQFF
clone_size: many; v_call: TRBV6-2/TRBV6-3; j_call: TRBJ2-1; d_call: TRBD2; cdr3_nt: TGTGCCAGCAGATACAGCGGGGGCAATGAGCAGTTCTTC; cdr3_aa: CASRYSGGNEQFF
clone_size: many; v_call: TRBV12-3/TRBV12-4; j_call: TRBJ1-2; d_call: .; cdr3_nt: TGTGCCAGCAGTTTGTCGGGTATAGTATATGGCTACACCTTC; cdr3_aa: CASSLSGIVYGYTF
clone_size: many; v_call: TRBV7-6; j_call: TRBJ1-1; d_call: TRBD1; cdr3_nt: TGTGCCAGCAGCTCTCTCGACAGGGGGGGAAAAGAAGCTTTCTTT; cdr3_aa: CASSSLDRGGKEAFF
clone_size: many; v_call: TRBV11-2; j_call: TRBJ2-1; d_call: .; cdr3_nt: TGTGCCAGCAGCTCCCTTGGCGGGATCCACAATGAGCAGTTCTTC; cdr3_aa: CASSSLGGIHNEQFF
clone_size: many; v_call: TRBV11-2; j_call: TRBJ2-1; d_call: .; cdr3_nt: TGTGCCAGCAGCTTAGAGGCCCCACTAGCCATACCGGGGGAGCAGTTCTTC; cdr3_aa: CASSLEAPLAIPGEQFF
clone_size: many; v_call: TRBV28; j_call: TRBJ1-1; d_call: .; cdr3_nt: TGTGCCAGCAGTGACAGGACCACTGAAGCTTTCTTT; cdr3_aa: CASSDRTTEAFF
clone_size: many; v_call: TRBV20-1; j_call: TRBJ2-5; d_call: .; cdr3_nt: TGCAGTGCTAGTGAGGAGACCCAGTACTTC; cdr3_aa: CSASEETQYF
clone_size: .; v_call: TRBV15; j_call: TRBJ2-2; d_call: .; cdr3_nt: TGTGCCACCAGCAGAGACGAACTCCACACCGGGGAGCTGTTTTTT; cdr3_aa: CATSRDELHTGELFF
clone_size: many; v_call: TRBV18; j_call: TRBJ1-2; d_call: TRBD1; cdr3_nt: TGTGCCAGCTCACCAATTTCCGACAGGGACAATGGCTACACCTTC; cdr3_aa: CASSPISDRDNGYTF
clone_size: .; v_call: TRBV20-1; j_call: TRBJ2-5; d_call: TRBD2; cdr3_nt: TGCAGTGCTAGGCCTGAGACTAGCGGGATATTAGAGACCCAGTACTTC; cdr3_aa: CSARPETSGILETQYF
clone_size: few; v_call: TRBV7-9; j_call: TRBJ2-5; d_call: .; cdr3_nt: TGTGCCAGCAGCTTAGCGGCTGACCAAGAGACCCAGTACTTC; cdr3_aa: CASSLAADQETQYF
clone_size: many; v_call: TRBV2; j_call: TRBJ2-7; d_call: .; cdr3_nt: TGTGCCAGCAGTGAAGGGTACACCTACGAGCAGTACTTC; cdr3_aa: CASSEGYTYEQYF
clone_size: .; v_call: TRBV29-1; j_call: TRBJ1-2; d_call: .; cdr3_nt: TGCAGCGTTGAAACCGGGTTAAACTATGGCTACACCTTC; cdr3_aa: CSVETGLNYGYTF
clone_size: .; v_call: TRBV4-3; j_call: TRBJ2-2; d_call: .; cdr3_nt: TGCGCCAGCAGCAAGACACCCGGTGGGGGTATGGACACCGGGGAGCTGTTTTTT; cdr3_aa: CASSKTPGGGMDTGELFF
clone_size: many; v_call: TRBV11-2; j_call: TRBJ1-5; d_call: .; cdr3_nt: TGTGCCAGCAGCTTAGATCCAGGGAAGAATCAGCCCCAGCATTTT; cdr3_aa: CASSLDPGKNQPQHF
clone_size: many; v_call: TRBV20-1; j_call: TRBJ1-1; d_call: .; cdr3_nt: TGCAGTGCCAACCGGCGAGGTAGACTAGGGACTGAAGCTTTCTTT; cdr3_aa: CSANRRGRLGTEAFF
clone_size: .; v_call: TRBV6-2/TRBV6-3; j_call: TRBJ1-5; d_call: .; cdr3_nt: TGTGCCAGCAGTTACTGGGGGGTTCAGCCCCAGCATTTT; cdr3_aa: CASSYWGVQPQHF
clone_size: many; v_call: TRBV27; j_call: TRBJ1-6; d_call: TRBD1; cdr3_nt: TGTGCCAGCAGTACATACCTCGGGACAGCTTATAATTCACCCCTCCACTTT; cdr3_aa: CASSTYLGTAYNSPLHF